These 12 T cell receptor beta chains share one sample of origin, sequenced in a study of control samples from healthy donors and cancer patients. Libraries were prepared by immunoSEQ multiplex PCR; TCRdb keeps only in-frame clonotypes and omits some of them. The sample carries 150,000 to 200,000 clones, roughly 90% recorded once. Sequencing was carried out using blood. The receptors originated from a woman between 50 and 59 years old in good health.

This chain uses TRBV5-6 with TRBJ1-4; no definite D call. V was trimmed by 5 bases and J by 3 bases, leaving 23 bases between them. This CDR3 spans 18 amino acids. CDR1 and CDR2 from the germline V gene are SGHDT and YYEEEE. CDR3 nucleotides: TGTGCCAGCAGTTCGACTCCGGGGAAGTACAACTCTAATGAAAAACTGTTTTTT. It encodes CASSSTPGKYNSNEKLFF.

The V gene is TRBV28, the J gene TRBJ2-2; TRBD2 matches at 10 bases. Trimming at V came to 6 bases and at J to 4 bases, leaving 2 bases not matched to a gene. The germline V gene encodes CDR1 MDHEN and CDR2 SYDVKM. The CDR3 runs to 14 residues. DNA for the CDR3: TGTGCCAGCAGGAGCGGGGGGGCCACCGGGGAGCTGTTTTTT. This encodes CASRSGGATGELFF. The full variable domain, in which reference TRBV28 and TRBJ2-2 provide the parts outside the CDR3, is DVKVTQSSRYLVKRTGEKVFLECVQDMDHENMFWYRQDPGLGLRLIYFSYDVKMKEKGDIPEGYSVSREKKERFSLILESASTNQTSMYLCASRSGGATGELFFGEGSRLTVL.

This chain joins TRBV28 and TRBJ1-1, with a possible D match to TRBD1 (6 bases). V lost 3 bases and J lost 6, with 17 bases in between. Germline V gives CDR1 MDHEN, CDR2 SYDVKM. This CDR3 comprises 15 residues. As DNA, the CDR3 is TGTGCCAGCAGTTTTGGGGGGCTGGTAGGCGCTGAAGCTTTCTTT. This gives the protein CASSFGGLVGAEAFF.

The chain combines TRBV5-1 with TRBJ1-3; D remains ambiguous. CDR3 length equals 15 residues. Germline-derived CDR1 and CDR2 are SGHRS and YFSETQ. Trimming stripped 0 bases from V and 0 bases from J, with 7 bases between. For the CDR3, the DNA is TGCGCCAGCAGCTTGGATGGGGTCTCTGGAAACACCATATATTTT. Its translation: CASSLDGVSGNTIYF.

The V and J genes are TRBV27 and TRBJ1-5, with 8 bases aligning to TRBD1. The germline V gene has CDR1 MNHEY and CDR2 SMNVEV (reference sequence). The V and J ends lost 3 bases and 6 bases, in that order; junction bases with no gene match: 7. This CDR3 has 15 amino acids. The CDR3 region has the DNA TGTGCCAGCAGTTTGGAAGGACAGGGCGGTCAGCCCCAGCATTTT. This gives the protein CASSLEGQGGQPQHF.

The chain recombines TRBV2 with TRBJ2-3; 9 positions agree with TRBD2. The CDR3 has 14 residues. The trim removed 5 bases at V and 4 bases at J, leaving 4 bases unmatched. Germline V CDR1 and CDR2: SNHLY, FYNNEI. CDR3 amino acids: CASSLGLASDTQYF. In DNA, the CDR3 is TGTGCCAGCAGTCTGGGACTAGCTTCAGATACGCAGTATTTT.

The J gene is TRBJ2-5, the V gene TRBV5-4, with 7 bases that match TRBD1. Germline CDR1 SGHNT, CDR2 YYREEE (reference sequence). V was clipped by 4 bases and J by 2 bases; unmatched bases: 5. CDR3 length: 14 residues. CDR3 bases: TGTGCCAGCAGCGGAACAGGGGTGCAAGAGACCCAGTACTTC. It codes for CASSGTGVQETQYF. The complete variable domain, with remaining parts taken from reference TRBV5-4 and TRBJ2-5, reads ETGVTQSPTHLIKTRGQQVTLRCSSQSGHNTVSWYQQALGQGPQFIFQYYREEENGRGNFPPRFSGLQFPNYSSELNVNALELDDSALYLCASSGTGVQETQYFGPGTRLLVL.

This clone came up once. The chain is built from TRBV28 and TRBJ1-5; 9 nucleotides agree with TRBD1. Trimming removed 6 bases from V and 2 bases from J; junction bases left unmatched: 5. The germline gives CDR1 MDHEN, CDR2 SYDVKM. The CDR3 contains 15 residues. This CDR3 reads CASRDTGGGNQPQHF. CDR3 sequence (DNA): TGTGCCAGCAGAGACACAGGGGGCGGCAATCAGCCCCAGCATTTT.

This chain uses TRBV6-1 with TRBJ1-5, with 8 bases lining up with TRBD1. Looked up from germline, CDR1 is MNHNS and CDR2 is SASEGT. The CDR3 sequence is 15 residues long. With 2 bases clipped from V and 6 bases from J, the junction kept 6 bases outside the gene matches. The DNA for the CDR3 is TGTGCCAGCAGTGAACAAACAGGGGGGGGTCAGCCCCAGCATTTT. Its protein is CASSEQTGGGQPQHF.

The chain joins TRBV28 to TRBJ1-2; 11 bases are shared with TRBD1. The CDR3 has 16 residues. CDR1 is MDHEN and CDR2 is SYDVKM in the germline V gene. With V trimmed by 4 bases and J by 4 bases, 8 bases remained unmatched. CDR3 protein: CASSSTGTGGGYGYTF. The CDR3 nucleotides are TGTGCCAGCAGTTCGACCGGGACAGGGGGGGGCTATGGCTACACCTTC.

CDR3 bases: TGTGCCTGGACTGGGACAGTCGAGGCTTTCTTT. As protein: CAWTGTVEAFF. This chain connects TRBV30 to TRBJ1-1; TRBD1 matches at 7 bases. This CDR3 is built from 11 residues. Germline lookup yields CDR1 GTSNPN and CDR2 SVGIG (reference sequence). With 4 bases clipped from V and 11 bases from J, the junction kept 7 bases outside the gene matches.

This sequence joins TRBV7-9 and TRBJ1-3; D unclear. Germline V CDR1 and CDR2: SEHNR, FQNEAQ (reference sequence). V was clipped by 3 bases and J by 2 bases, with 8 bases between them. The CDR3 loop spans 14 amino acids. The CDR3 nucleotides are TGTGCCAGCAGCTTTCCAACCCCTGGAAACACCATATATTTT. Its translation is CASSFPTPGNTIYF.